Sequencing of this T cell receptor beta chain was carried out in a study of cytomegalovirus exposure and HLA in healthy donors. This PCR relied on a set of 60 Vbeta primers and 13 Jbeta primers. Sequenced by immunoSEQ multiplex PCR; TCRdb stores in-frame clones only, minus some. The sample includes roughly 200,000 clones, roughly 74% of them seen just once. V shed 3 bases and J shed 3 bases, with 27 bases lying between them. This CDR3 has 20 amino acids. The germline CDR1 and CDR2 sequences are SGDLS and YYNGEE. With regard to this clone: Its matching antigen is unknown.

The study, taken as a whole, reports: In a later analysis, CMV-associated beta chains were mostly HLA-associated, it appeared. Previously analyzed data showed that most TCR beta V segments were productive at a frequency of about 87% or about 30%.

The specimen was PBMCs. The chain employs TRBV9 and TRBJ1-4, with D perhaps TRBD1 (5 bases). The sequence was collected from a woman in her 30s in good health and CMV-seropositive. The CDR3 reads CASSAGERGLDSPSNEKLFF. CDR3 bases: TGTGCCAGCAGCGCGGGCGAGCGGGGACTCGACTCTCCTTCTAATGAAAAACTGTTTTTT.